A selection of T cell receptor beta chains follows, all from one sample in a study of blood T cell repertoires in COVID-19. Sequenced by immunoSEQ multiplex PCR; TCRdb stores in-frame clones only, minus some. The data hold roughly 300,000 clones, with roughly 90% observed a single time. Sequenced input: peripheral blood. Receptors were obtained from a young man with active or convalescent COVID-19. The CDR3 runs from the conserved cysteine through the conserved F or W.

>19|TRBV9|TRBJ2-1
CASSVARERGGNSYNEQFF
>13|TRBV12-3/TRBV12-4|TRBJ2-1
CASSLGTSLEQFF
>15|TRBV18|TRBJ2-1
CASSTSQAVDNEQFF
>17|TRBV19|TRBJ1-4
CASSTPIGGTGSEKLFF
>11|TRBV2|TRBJ1-2
CATARDRPYTF
>16|TRBV5-6|TRBJ1-2
CASSLANEGFAYGYTF
>15|TRBV27|TRBJ1-2
CASSPIDRVDYGYTF
>17|TRBV7-8|TRBJ1-5
CASSLDRGRWSNQPQHF
>13|TRBV5-1|TRBJ2-7
CASSARTGSEQYF
>11|TRBV29-1|TRBJ1-2
CSVDFLYGYTF
>13|TRBV5-6|TRBJ1-1
CASSSDREVEAFF
>14|TRBV19|TRBJ2-6
CASSNQGGANVLTF
>14|TRBV2|TRBJ2-2
CASSEEMTTGELFF
>15|TRBV11-3|TRBJ2-1
CASSPGRGPYNEQFF
>16|TRBV5-1|TRBJ1-3
CASSFTSGDPGNTIYF